One sample yielded the 22 T cell receptor beta chains listed below, sequenced in a study of T cells in Graves' hyperthyroidism and ophthalmopathy. From RNA transcripts, TCR beta CDR3 regions were amplified. The HTBI set primed first-round TCR CDR3 RT-PCR. A single record per CDR3 protein comes from TCRdb applying MiXCR to the multiplex PCR reads. The table lists 400,000 to 550,000 distinct CDR3 sequences, around 22% of them singletons. Sample: blood. Receptors originate from a woman in her twenties or thirties with Graves' ophthalmopathy.

The chain carries TRBV19 and TRBJ1-1; maybe TRBD1 (6 bases). The CDR3 covers 16 residues. Germline CDR1 LNHDA, CDR2 SQIVND (reference sequence). With 4 bases removed from V and 5 bases from J, the gap between germline ends came to 20 bases. The CDR3 loop is CASSTYRQARWTEAFF. The CDR3 DNA sequence: TGTGCCAGTAGTACGTATAGACAGGCGCGGTGGACTGAAGCTTTCTTT.

The chain has TRBV5-1 and TRBJ2-5; the D gene is possibly TRBD1 (5 bases). Germline CDR1 is SGHRS and CDR2 is YFSETQ. CDR3 length: 15 amino acids. With 0 bases removed from V and 0 bases from J, the gap between germline ends came to 9 bases. CDR3 sequence reads: CASSLVPGYQETQYF. For the CDR3, the DNA is TGCGCCAGCAGCTTGGTCCCAGGGTACCAAGAGACCCAGTACTTC.

This clonotype was recorded many times. The chain couples TRBV7-2 to TRBJ2-7; TRBD1 aligns across 7 bases. From germline, CDR1 is SGHTA and CDR2 FQGNSA. CDR3 length: 13 residues. V lost 7 bases, J lost 2 bases, and 5 bases stayed unmatched. CDR3 nucleotide sequence: TGTGCCAGCACAAAGACAGGGCCCTACGAGCAGTACTTC. Protein: CASTKTGPYEQYF.

This clonotype was seen only a few times. The chain couples TRBV4-3 to TRBJ2-7; D perhaps matches TRBD1 (5 bases). The ends were cut back, 4 bases at V and 0 bases at J, with 16 bases in the middle. The length of the CDR3 is 16 residues. Germline lookup yields CDR1 LGHNA and CDR2 YSLEER. CDR3 sequence reads: CASSPDPRENSYEQYF. The CDR3 nucleotides are TGCGCCAGCAGCCCTGATCCCAGGGAAAACTCCTACGAGCAGTACTTC.

In this sample, this clonotype turned up many times. This chain links TRBV20-1 with TRBJ1-6, with D possibly TRBD1 on 5 matching bases. V lost 2 bases and J 4 bases, leaving 9 bases between the germline ends. In germline, CDR1 is DFQATT, CDR2 SNEGSKA (reference sequence). The CDR3 runs 14 residues. In DNA, the CDR3 is TGCAGTGCTAGATACGCAGGGTATAATTCACCCCTCCACTTT. Translating it yields CSARYAGYNSPLHF.

The J gene is TRBJ2-5, the V gene TRBV7-2; D gene uncertain. Germline values: CDR1 SGHTA, CDR2 FQGNSA. V was cut by 4 bases and J by 2 bases, with 8 bases left in between. The CDR3 runs 13 residues. The CDR3 loop is CASSSLRQETQYF. CDR3 in DNA: TGTGCCAGCAGCTCGCTTAGACAAGAGACCCAGTACTTC.

This clonotype showed up many times. The rearrangement links TRBV29-1 to TRBJ1-2; the match to TRBD1 covers 9 bases. V lost 3 bases to trimming and J lost 3 bases; unmatched junction nucleotides: 5. CDR1 SQVTM and CDR2 ANQGSEA come from the germline V gene. The CDR3 extends over 14 amino acids. CDR3 residues: CSVEFTGGDYGYTF. CDR3 in DNA: TGCAGCGTTGAGTTTACAGGGGGCGACTATGGCTACACCTTC.

This clonotype was counted many times. The chain joins TRBV11-2 to TRBJ2-5; 12 bases are a match to TRBD2. Germline lookup yields CDR1 SGHAT and CDR2 FQNNGV. There are 17 residues in the CDR3. V dropped 5 bases and J dropped 4; count of bases not matched to a gene: 11. CDR3 DNA sequence: TGTGCCAGCAGCCCGACGTCTAGCGGGGGGGCCCGAGAGACCCAGTACTTC. Translating gives CASSPTSSGGARETQYF.

There are many counts of this clonotype. The chain couples TRBV6-5 to TRBJ2-7; weak D call: TRBD2 (5 bases). Germline V lookup: CDR1 MNHEY, CDR2 SVGAGI. Trimming stripped 0 bases from V and 0 bases from J, with 12 bases between. The CDR3 spans 16 residues. CDR3 DNA: TGTGCCAGCAGTTACTCGAGGGCGGTCAGCTCCTACGAGCAGTACTTC. Residues: CASSYSRAVSSYEQYF.

This chain joins TRBV6-2 or TRBV6-3 and TRBJ2-5; 7 bases are shared with TRBD1. This CDR3 spans 14 amino acids. V was pared by 6 bases and J by 12 bases, with 16 bases of the junction left unmatched. CDR1 and CDR2 from the germline V gene are MNHEY and SVGEGT. The CDR3 protein is CASREGQYQETEYF. DNA for the CDR3: TGTGCCAGCAGAGAGGGACAGTACCAAGAGACGGAGTACTTC.

This clonotype was detected a few times. At one boundary the junction diverges from the germline segment, which might be a read error. The chain carries TRBV6-5 and TRBJ2-4; TRBD1 matches 7 bases. Per germline, CDR1 MNHEY and CDR2 SVGAGI. This CDR3 contains 16 residues. For the CDR3, the DNA is TGTGCCAGCAGTTACGACCACAGGGGAACCAAAAACATTAAGTACTTC. Amino acids: CASSYDHRGTKNIKYF.

The gene calls are TRBV7-8 and TRBJ2-5, with 7 bases matching TRBD1. CDR3 length: 15 amino acids. The V gene's germline CDR1 is SGHVS and CDR2 FQNEAQ. After removal of 5 bases from V and 2 bases from J, the junction contained 8 bases not matched to a gene. As DNA, the CDR3 is TGTGCCAGCAGCCCGAAAGGGACAGCACAAGAGACCCAGTACTTC. Its translation: CASSPKGTAQETQYF.

This clonotype showed up just once. This chain links TRBV3-1 with TRBJ1-2, with 10 positions matching TRBD1. The CDR3 has 16 residues. The germline V gene encodes CDR1 LGHDT and CDR2 YNNKEL (reference sequence). The V gene end was trimmed by 4 bases and the J gene end by 3 bases; junction bases not matched to a gene: 8. The CDR3 DNA reads as TGTGCCAGCAGCCTAACGACAGGGGGCGCTTACTATGGCTACACCTTC. This translates into CASSLTTGGAYYGYTF.

At least ten counts were recorded for this clonotype. The rearrangement joins TRBV20-1 to TRBJ2-5, with 9 bases that match TRBD2. Looked up from germline, CDR1 is DFQATT and CDR2 is SNEGSKA (reference sequence). The CDR3 extends over 14 amino acids. V shed 2 bases and J 5 bases; nucleotides not matched to a gene: 6. The chain's CDR3 is CSARFPSGEETQYF. The CDR3 DNA follows: TGCAGTGCTAGATTCCCTAGCGGGGAGGAGACCCAGTACTTC.

The rearrangement uses TRBV12-3 or TRBV12-4 and TRBJ1-1; D uncertain. The CDR3 extends over 15 amino acids. V was clipped by 3 bases and J by 1 base, with 12 bases between them. CDR3 DNA sequence: TGTGCCAGCAGTTTCGGGCCTCCCGGGAACACTGAAGCTTTCTTT. Translating it yields CASSFGPPGNTEAFF.

Many counts were recorded for this clonotype. The J gene is TRBJ2-2, the V gene TRBV4-3; D unresolved. Looked up from germline, CDR1 is LGHNA and CDR2 is YSLEER. V was pared by 0 bases and J by 0 bases, with 5 bases between. This CDR3 comprises 15 residues. The CDR3 nucleotides read TGCGCCAGCAGCCAAGATCCAGCGAACACCGGGGAGCTGTTTTTT. This sequence encodes CASSQDPANTGELFF.

The chain recombines TRBV6-5 with TRBJ1-6, with D perhaps TRBD1 (5 bases). Germline-derived CDR1 and CDR2 are MNHEY and SVGAGI. CDR3 length equals 15 residues. The V gene lost 2 bases and the J gene lost 10 bases, with 15 bases spanning the gap. The CDR3 is CASSYQQGLASPLHF. The CDR3 bases are TGTGCCAGCAGTTACCAGCAGGGCCTAGCGTCACCCCTCCACTTT.

In regard to this clonotype: At one end, the junction sequence differs from germline, possibly due to a read error. The V call is TRBV11-2, the J call TRBJ1-1, with unresolved D. The CDR3 contains 14 residues. Germline values: CDR1 SGHAT, CDR2 FQNNGV. The CDR3 DNA follows: TGCGCCAGCAGCCAGGACGGCCTTGACACTGAAGCTTTCTTT. Translating it yields CASSQDGLDTEAFF.

This clonotype was observed at least ten times. V gene TRBV28 combines with J gene TRBJ2-7, with TRBD2 matching 9 bases. CDR1 is MDHEN, CDR2 SYDVKM, per germline. The CDR3 sequence is 17 residues long. V shed 4 bases and J 4 bases; nucleotides not matched to a gene: 14. The CDR3: CASSSPELAAGGYEQYF. In nucleotides, the CDR3 is TGTGCCAGCAGTTCCCCCGAGCTCGCAGCGGGGGGTTACGAGCAGTACTTC. The full variable domain, its missing parts supplied by reference TRBV28 and TRBJ2-7, is DVKVTQSSRYLVKRTGEKVFLECVQDMDHENMFWYRQDPGLGLRLIYFSYDVKMKEKGDIPEGYSVSREKKERFSLILESASTNQTSMYLCASSSPELAAGGYEQYFGPGTRLTVT.

This clonotype was seen repeatedly, ten times or more. The V and J genes are TRBV20-1 and TRBJ2-7; D unresolved. CDR3 size: 15 residues. Germline CDR1 reads DFQATT; CDR2 reads SNEGSKA (reference sequence). Trimming removed 0 bases from V and 4 bases from J, with 16 bases in between. CDR3 nucleotide sequence: TGCAGTGCTAGAGATTGGGTAGCCAGACGGTACGAGCAGTACTTC. It codes for CSARDWVARRYEQYF.

There are many counts of this clonotype. DNA for the CDR3: TGCAGTGCTAGAGGCCAAGACAGGGACGATGGCTACACCTTC. Translated: CSARGQDRDDGYTF. V is TRBV20-1 and J is TRBJ1-2, with 7 bases identical to TRBD1. Germline CDR1 DFQATT, CDR2 SNEGSKA (reference sequence). The CDR3 totals 14 residues. V lost 1 base, J lost 6 bases, and 8 bases stayed unmatched.

This sequence joins TRBV6-5 and TRBJ2-5, with TRBD2 matching over 16 bases. Germline values: CDR1 MNHEY, CDR2 SVGAGI. This CDR3 has 17 residues. Trimming at V came to 4 bases and at J to 2 bases, leaving 4 bases not matched to a gene. CDR3 in DNA: TGTGCCAGCAGTTCGGGACTAGCGGGGGGGTATCAAGAGACCCAGTACTTC. Protein product: CASSSGLAGGYQETQYF.